The T cell receptor beta chain described here comes from a study of T cells in Graves' hyperthyroidism and ophthalmopathy. This clonotype was seen ten or more times. Its antigen is unknown. TCR beta CDR3 regions were amplified from RNA transcripts. When the TCR CDR3 underwent first-round RT-PCR, the HTBI primer set was used. TCRdb reprocessed the multiplex PCR reads via MiXCR and lists one record per CDR3 protein. The repertoire holds 300,000 to 400,000 distinct CDR3 sequences, with approximately 15% as singletons. This CDR3 contains 15 residues. V was clipped by 0 bases and J by 2 bases, with 8 bases between them. The V gene's germline CDR1 is SGHNT and CDR2 YYREEE (reference sequence). Overall study results and limits: In the blood, most expanded thyroid clonotypes above 0.001 appeared as well.

This chain connects TRBV5-4 to TRBJ2-2; D is uncertain. This sequence originates from a woman in her sixties or seventies with Graves' hyperthyroidism. Sequences were obtained from blood. CDR3 sequence: CASSLDWGNTGELFF. The CDR3 nucleotides read TGTGCCAGCAGCTTGGATTGGGGTAACACCGGGGAGCTGTTTTTT.